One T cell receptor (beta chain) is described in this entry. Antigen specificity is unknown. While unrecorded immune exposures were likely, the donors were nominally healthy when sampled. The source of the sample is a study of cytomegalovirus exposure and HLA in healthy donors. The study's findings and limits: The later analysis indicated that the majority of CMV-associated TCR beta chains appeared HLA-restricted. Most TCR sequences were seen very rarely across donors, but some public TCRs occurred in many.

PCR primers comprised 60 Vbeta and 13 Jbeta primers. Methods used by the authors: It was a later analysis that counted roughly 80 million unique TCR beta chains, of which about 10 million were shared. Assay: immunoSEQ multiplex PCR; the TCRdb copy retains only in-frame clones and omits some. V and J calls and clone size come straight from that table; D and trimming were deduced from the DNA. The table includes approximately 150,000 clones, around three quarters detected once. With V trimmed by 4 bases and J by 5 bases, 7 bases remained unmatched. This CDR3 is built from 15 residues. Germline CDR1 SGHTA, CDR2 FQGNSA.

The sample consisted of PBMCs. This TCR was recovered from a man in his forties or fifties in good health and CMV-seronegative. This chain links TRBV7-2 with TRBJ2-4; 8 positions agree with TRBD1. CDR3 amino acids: CASSSGGSGENIQYF. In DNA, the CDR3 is TGTGCCAGCAGCTCAGGGGGCTCTGGTGAAAACATTCAGTACTTC.